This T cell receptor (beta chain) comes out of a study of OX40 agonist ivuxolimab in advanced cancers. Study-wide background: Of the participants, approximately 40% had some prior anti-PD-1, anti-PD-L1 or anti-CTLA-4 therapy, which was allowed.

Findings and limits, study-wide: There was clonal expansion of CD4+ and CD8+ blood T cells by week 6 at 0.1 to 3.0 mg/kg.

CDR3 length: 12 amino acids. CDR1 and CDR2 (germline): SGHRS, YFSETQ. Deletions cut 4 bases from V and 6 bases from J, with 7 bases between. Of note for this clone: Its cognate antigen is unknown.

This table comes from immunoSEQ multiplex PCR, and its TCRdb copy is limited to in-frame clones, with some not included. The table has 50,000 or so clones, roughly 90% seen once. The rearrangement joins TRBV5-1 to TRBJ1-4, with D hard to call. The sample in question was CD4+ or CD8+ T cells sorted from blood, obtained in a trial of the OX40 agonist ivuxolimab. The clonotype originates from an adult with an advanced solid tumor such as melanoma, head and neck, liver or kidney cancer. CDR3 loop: CASSTPDEKLFF. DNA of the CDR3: TGCGCCAGCAGCACCCCCGATGAAAAACTGTTTTTT.